These T cell receptor beta chains were read from a single sample in a study of naive and memory T cell subsets. TCRdb processed the UMI-ligation and nested PCR reads anew with MiXCR; each CDR3 protein has one entry. The sample has some 82,000 distinct CDR3 sequences; roughly 12% are singletons. What was sequenced was naive CD4+ T cells from blood. All receptors come from a human donor in good health. Each CDR3 is given with its conserved first and last residue. Each record gives: V gene, clone size, J gene, D gene, CDR3 DNA, CDR3 protein. D genes are given only for firm matches. The size entry is marked missing in some rows and otherwise reads once, few, many or a size class.

TRBV19	few	TRBJ2-7	TRBD1	TGTGCCAGTAGCATTCCGGGACAGGGGGGGACCTACGAGCAGTACTTC	CASSIPGQGGTYEQYF
TRBV7-2	-	TRBJ2-3	TRBD2	TGTGCCAGCAGCCAGTCTAGCGGTGGGATTGGAGATACGCAGTATTTT	CASSQSSGGIGDTQYF
TRBV12-3/TRBV12-4	many	TRBJ2-1	-	TGTGCCAGCAGTTTATTTGCCCATACCAATGAGCAGTTCTTC	CASSLFAHTNEQFF
TRBV18	-	TRBJ2-1	TRBD2	TGTGCCAGCTCACGATACGAAGGGGGACTAGCAGCCAATGAGCAGTTCTTC	CASSRYEGGLAANEQFF
TRBV2	few	TRBJ2-7	TRBD2	TGTGCCAGCAGTGAATTGTTACCAAAAATAGGGACTAGCGGGGGGCCCACGTACGAGCAGTACTTC	CASSELLPKIGTSGGPTYEQYF
TRBV29-1	many	TRBJ2-7	TRBD2	TGCAGCGTTGATGGAATCCATAGCGGGAGAGGGTCCTACGAGCAGTACTTC	CSVDGIHSGRGSYEQYF
TRBV12-3/TRBV12-4	-	TRBJ1-2	-	TGTGCCAGCAGTTTGGGGGTACCCTGGGGTGGCTACACCTTC	CASSLGVPWGGYTF
TRBV7-9	many	TRBJ2-7	-	TGTGCCAGCAGCTTCGGAGGCGCCTACGAGCAGTACTTC	CASSFGGAYEQYF
TRBV5-1	few	TRBJ2-3	-	TGCGCCAGCAGCGTCGCAGTCGGAGATACGCAGTATTTT	CASSVAVGDTQYF
TRBV25-1	many	TRBJ2-3	-	TGTGCCAGCAGTGAATCAGACACACATACGCAGTATTTT	CASSESDTHTQYF
TRBV7-3	many	TRBJ2-5	-	TGTGCCAGCAGCTACCAACCGGGAAGCCAAGAGACCCAGTACTTC	CASSYQPGSQETQYF
TRBV18	-	TRBJ2-3	-	TGTGCCAGCTCCCCCCAGGGACACACAGATACGCAGTATTTT	CASSPQGHTDTQYF
TRBV3-1	many	TRBJ2-3	-	TGTGCCAGCAGCCAAGAAGGACTCATCACAGATACGCAGTATTTT	CASSQEGLITDTQYF
TRBV6-6	-	TRBJ2-3	-	TGTGCCAGCAGCAAATCTGGGGGGTGGACGCAGTATTTT	CASSKSGGWTQYF